This TCR beta chain was profiled in a study of PD-L1 blockade in urothelial cancer. Study-wide background: Timepoints chosen for blood analysis were 3 weeks (second dose) and 6 weeks after treatment start.

Time point of the sample: peripheral blood 6 weeks after treatment start. The CDR3 contains 13 residues. V trimming: 5 bases; J trimming: 16 bases; junction bases outside the gene matches: 11. Looked up from germline, CDR1 is MNHNY and CDR2 is SVGAGI (reference sequence). Every PCR was spiked with synthetic TCR analog templates. Clones were read by immunoSEQ multiplex PCR, and TCRdb kept only the in-frame ones, dropping some. The data show 29,000 or so clones, about 80% seen once. This TCR was sampled from a man between 65 and 80 years old with urothelial cancer. The rearrangement links TRBV6-6 to TRBJ1-6, with 7 bases fitting TRBD1. This sample comprised PBMCs, obtained around atezolizumab (anti-PD-L1) treatment. The DNA of the CDR3 is TGTGCCAGCAGTACCACTACAGGGGCTCAGCTCCACTTT. Protein sequence: CASSTTTGAQLHF.